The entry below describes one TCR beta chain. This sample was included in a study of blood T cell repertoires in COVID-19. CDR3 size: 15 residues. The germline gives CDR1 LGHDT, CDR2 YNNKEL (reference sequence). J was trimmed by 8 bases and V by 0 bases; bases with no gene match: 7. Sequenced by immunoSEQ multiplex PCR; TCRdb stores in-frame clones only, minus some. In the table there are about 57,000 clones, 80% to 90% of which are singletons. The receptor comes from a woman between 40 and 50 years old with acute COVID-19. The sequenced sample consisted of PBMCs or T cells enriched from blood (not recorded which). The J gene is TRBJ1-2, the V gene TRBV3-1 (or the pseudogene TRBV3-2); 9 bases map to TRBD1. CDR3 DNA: TGTGCCAGCAGCCAAGATCTTACAGGGGGCCGGGGCTACACCTTC. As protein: CASSQDLTGGRGYTF.